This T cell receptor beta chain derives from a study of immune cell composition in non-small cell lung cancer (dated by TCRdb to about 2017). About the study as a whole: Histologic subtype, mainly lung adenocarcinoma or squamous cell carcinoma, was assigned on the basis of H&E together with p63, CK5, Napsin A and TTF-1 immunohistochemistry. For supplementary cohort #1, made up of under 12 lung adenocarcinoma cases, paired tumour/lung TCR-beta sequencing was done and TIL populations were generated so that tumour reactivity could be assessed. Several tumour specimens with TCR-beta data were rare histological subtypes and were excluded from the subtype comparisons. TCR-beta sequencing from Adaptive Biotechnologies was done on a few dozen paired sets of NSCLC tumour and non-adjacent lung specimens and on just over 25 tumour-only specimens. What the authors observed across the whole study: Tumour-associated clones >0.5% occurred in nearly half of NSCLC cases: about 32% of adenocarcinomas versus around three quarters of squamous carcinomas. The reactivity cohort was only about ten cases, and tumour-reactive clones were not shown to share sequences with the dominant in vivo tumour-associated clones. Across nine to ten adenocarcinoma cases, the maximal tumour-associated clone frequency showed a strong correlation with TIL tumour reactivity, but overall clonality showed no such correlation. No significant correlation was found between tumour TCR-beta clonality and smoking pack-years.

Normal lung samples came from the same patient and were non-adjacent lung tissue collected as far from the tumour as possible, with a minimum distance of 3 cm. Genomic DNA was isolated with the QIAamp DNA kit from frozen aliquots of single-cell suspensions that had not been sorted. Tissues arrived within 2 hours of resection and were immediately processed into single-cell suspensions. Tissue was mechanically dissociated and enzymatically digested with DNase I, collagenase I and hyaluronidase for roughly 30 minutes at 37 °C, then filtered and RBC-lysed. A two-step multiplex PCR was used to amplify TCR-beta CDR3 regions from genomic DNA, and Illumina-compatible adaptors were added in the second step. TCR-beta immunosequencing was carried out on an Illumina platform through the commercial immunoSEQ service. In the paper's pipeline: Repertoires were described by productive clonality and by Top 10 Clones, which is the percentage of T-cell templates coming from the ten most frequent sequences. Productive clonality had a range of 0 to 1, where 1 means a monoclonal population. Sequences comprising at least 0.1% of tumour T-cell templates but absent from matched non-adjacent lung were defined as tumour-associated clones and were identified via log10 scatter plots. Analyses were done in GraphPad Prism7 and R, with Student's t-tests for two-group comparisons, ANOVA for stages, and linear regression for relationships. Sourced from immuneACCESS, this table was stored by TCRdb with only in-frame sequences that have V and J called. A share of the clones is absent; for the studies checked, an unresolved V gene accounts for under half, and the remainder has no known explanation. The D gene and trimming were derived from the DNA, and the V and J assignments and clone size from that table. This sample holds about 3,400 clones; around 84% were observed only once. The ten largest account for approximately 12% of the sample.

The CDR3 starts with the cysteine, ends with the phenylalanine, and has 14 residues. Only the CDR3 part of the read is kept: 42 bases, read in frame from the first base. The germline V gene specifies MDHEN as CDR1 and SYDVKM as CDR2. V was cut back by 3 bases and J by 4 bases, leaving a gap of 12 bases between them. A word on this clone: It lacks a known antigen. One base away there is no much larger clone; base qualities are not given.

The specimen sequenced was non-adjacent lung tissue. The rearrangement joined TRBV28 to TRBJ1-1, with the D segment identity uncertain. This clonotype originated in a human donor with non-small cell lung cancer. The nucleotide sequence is TGTGCCAGCAGTTTTCCGGGTCAGCTCACTGAAGCTTTCTTT. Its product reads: CASSFPGQLTEAFF.